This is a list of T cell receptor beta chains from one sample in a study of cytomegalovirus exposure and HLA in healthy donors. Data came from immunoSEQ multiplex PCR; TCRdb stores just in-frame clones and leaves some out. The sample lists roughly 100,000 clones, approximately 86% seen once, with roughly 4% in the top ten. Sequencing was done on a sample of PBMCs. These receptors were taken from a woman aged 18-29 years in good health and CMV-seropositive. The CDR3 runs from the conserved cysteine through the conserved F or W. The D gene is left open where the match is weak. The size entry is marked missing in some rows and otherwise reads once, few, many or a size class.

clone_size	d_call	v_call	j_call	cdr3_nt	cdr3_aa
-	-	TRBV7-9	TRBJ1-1	TGTGCCAGCAGCTCTACAAACAGGGTTTTTGGTGAAGCTTTCTTT	CASSSTNRVFGEAFF
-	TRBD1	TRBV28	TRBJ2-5	TGTGCCAGCGCGGCGGGACAGGGTGCCCAAGAGACCCAGTACTTC	CASAAGQGAQETQYF
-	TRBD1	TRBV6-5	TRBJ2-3	TGTGCCAGCAGTTTCCGGCGGGGACAGGGGACAGATACGCAGTATTTT	CASSFRRGQGTDTQYF
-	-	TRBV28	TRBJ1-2	TGTGCCAGCAGTTTCCTGGGGGGAGTGGGTGGCTACACCTTC	CASSFLGGVGGYTF
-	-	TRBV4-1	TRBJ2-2	TGCGCCAGCAGCCTCATGGGCAAAAACACCGGGGAGCTGTTTTTT	CASSLMGKNTGELFF
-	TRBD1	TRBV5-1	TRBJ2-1	TGCGCCAGCATGGACAGGGGGAGGGATGAGCAGTTCTTC	CASMDRGRDEQFF
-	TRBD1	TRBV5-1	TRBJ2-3	TGCGCCAGCAGCCTGTATACAGGGGGTAGAAGCACAGATACGCAGTATTTT	CASSLYTGGRSTDTQYF
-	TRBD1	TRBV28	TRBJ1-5	TGTGCCAGCAGGGGGACAGGGGACAATCAGCCCCAGCATTTT	CASRGTGDNQPQHF
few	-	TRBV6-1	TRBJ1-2	TGTGCCAGCAGTAACAATAACTATGGCTACACCTTC	CASSNNNYGYTF
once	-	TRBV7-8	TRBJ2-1	TGTGCCAGCAGCCCCCCCGGGGGCGGGAGCTCCTACAATGAGCAGTTCTTC	CASSPPGGGSSYNEQFF
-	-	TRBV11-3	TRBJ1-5	TGTGCCAGCAGCTTAGAGACAAGTCAGCCCCAGCATTTT	CASSLETSQPQHF
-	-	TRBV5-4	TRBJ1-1	TGTGCCAGCAGCCCAACAGTAGGTGAAGCTTTCTTT	CASSPTVGEAFF
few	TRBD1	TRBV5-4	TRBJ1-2	TGTGCCAGCAGCTTGGCTGGACAGGCGGGCTATGGCTACACCTTC	CASSLAGQAGYGYTF
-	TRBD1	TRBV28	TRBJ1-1	TGTGCCAGCAGTTTAGAATGGACAGGGGGGGCTGAAGCTTTCTTT	CASSLEWTGGAEAFF
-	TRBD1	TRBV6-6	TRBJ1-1	TGTGCCAGCAGTCTGACAGGGGGTAATGAAGCTTTCTTT	CASSLTGGNEAFF
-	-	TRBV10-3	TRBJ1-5	TGTGCCATCAGTGCTGTGGGAGGCCAGCCCCAGCATTTT	CAISAVGGQPQHF
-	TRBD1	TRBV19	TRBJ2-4	TGTGCCAGTAGTACGGGACAGTCGGGATTAAACATTCAGTACTTC	CASSTGQSGLNIQYF
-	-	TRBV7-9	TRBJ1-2	TGTGCCAGCAGCTTAGCCGCGGGGGATAGGGGTGGCTACACCTTC	CASSLAAGDRGGYTF
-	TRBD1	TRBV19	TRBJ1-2	TGTGCCAGTAGTATAGCAGGGGGCTACTATGGCTACACCTTC	CASSIAGGYYGYTF
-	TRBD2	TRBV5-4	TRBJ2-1	TGTGCCAGCAGTTCGCTAGCGGCCGATGAGCAGTTCTTC	CASSSLAADEQFF
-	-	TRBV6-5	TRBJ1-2	TGTGCCAGCAGTTACCCGGAGGGAGAGACCTTC	CASSYPEGETF
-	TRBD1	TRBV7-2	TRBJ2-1	TGTGCCAGCAGCTCCACAGGGGGCCTTGAGCAGTTCTTC	CASSSTGGLEQFF
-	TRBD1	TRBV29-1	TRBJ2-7	TGCAGCGTTGAGGGACAGGGGGTGGACGAGCAGTACTTC	CSVEGQGVDEQYF
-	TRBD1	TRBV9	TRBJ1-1	TGTGCCAGCAGCGTAGCTCAAGGAACAGGGGGCTCGGGCACTGAAGCTTTCTTT	CASSVAQGTGGSGTEAFF
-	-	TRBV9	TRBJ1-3	TGTGCCAGCAGCGAATCCCTTGGAAACACCATATATTTT	CASSESLGNTIYF
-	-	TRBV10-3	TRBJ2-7	TGTGCCATCAGTGCGAGGACCTACGAGCAGTACTTC	CAISARTYEQYF
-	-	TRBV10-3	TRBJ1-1	TGTGCCATCAGTACCTTAGGCAGGGTTGGAGCTTTCTTT	CAISTLGRVGAFF
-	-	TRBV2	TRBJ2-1	TGTGCCAGCAGGTTGACGACTACCACCCCCGTTGGTGAGCAGTTCTTC	CASRLTTTTPVGEQFF
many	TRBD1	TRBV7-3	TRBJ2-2	TGTGCCAGCAGCTTAACAGGGGGCGCGTTGGCCGGGGAGCTGTTTTTT	CASSLTGGALAGELFF
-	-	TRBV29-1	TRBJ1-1	TGCAGCGTTGAAAAACAGTCAAACACTGAAGCTTTCTTT	CSVEKQSNTEAFF
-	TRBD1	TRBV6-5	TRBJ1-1	TGTGCCAGCAGAGATCAGGGGGCGGGCACTGAAGCTTTCTTT	CASRDQGAGTEAFF
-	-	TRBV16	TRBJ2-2	TGTGCCAGCAGCCCCCAGGGATACACCGGGGAGCTGTTTTTT	CASSPQGYTGELFF
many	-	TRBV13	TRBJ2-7	TGTGCCAGCAGCTCCCGGGACACCAACTACGAGCAGTACTTC	CASSSRDTNYEQYF
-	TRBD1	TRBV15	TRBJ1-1	TGTGCCATCCGCGACAGGGCGAGGGACACTGAAGCTTTCTTT	CAIRDRARDTEAFF
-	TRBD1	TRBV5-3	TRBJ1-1	TGTGCCAGAAGGCCCAGATCTTGGGACAGGGCCCTCGGCACTGAAGCTTTCTTT	CARRPRSWDRALGTEAFF
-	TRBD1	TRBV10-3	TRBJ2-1	TGTGCCATCAGTGCAGCCGGGACAGGGTACAATGAGCAGTTCTTC	CAISAAGTGYNEQFF
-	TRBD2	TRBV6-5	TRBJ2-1	TGTGCCAGCAGTTACTCCCGGGGGAGGGACAATGAGCAGTTCTTC	CASSYSRGRDNEQFF
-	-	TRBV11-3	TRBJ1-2	TGTGCCAGCAGCCGCCGGGAGCCCTATGGCTACACCTTC	CASSRREPYGYTF
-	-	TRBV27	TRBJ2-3	TGTGCCAGCAGTCGAGACTACACAGATACGCAGTATTTT	CASSRDYTDTQYF
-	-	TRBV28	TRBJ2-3	TGTGCCAGCAGTTTCCCTCAGGGCGGGGGCACAGATACGCAGTATTTT	CASSFPQGGGTDTQYF
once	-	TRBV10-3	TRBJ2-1	TGTGCCATCAGTGAGTCGGAGCCCTCCTACAATGAGCAGTTCTTC	CAISESEPSYNEQFF
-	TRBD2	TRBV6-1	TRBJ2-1	TGTGCCAGCGTAAGGGGGCTAGCGGGGAGCGATGAGCAGTTCTTC	CASVRGLAGSDEQFF
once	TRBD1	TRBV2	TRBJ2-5	TGTGCCAGCCACAGGGGGCGAGGGGAGACCCAGTACTTC	CASHRGRGETQYF
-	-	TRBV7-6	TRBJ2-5	TGTGCCAGCAGCTTAGCGGAGGGTTACCAAGAGACCCAGTACTTC	CASSLAEGYQETQYF
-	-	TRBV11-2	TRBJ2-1	TGTGCCAGCAGCTTTCGGGGGAGCTCCTACAATGAGCAGTTCTTC	CASSFRGSSYNEQFF